This is a list of T cell receptor beta chains from one sample in a study of T cell responses to AZD1222 COVID-19 vaccine. Clones were read by immunoSEQ multiplex PCR, and TCRdb kept only the in-frame ones, dropping some. The sample carries approximately 270,000 clones, 94% recorded once. Specimen: peripheral blood, collected 28 days after the second AZD1222 dose. These TCRs come from an adult who received the AZD1222 COVID-19 vaccine. The CDR3 runs from the conserved cysteine through the conserved F or W. The D gene is left open where the match is weak. Expanded clones are given a class, and other clones once, few, many or no size at all.

size: .; V: TRBV28; D: TRBD1; J: TRBJ1-2; CDR3: CASSSGGNYGYTF; DNA: TGTGCCAGCAGCTCAGGGGGAAACTATGGCTACACCTTC
size: .; V: TRBV24-1; D: .; J: TRBJ2-3; CDR3: CATSDVQGTDTQYF; DNA: TGTGCCACCAGTGACGTACAGGGAACAGATACGCAGTATTTT
size: .; V: TRBV24-1; D: .; J: TRBJ1-2; CDR3: CATSDGGHSYGYTF; DNA: TGTGCCACCAGTGACGGCGGACACTCGTATGGCTACACCTTC
size: .; V: TRBV5-6; D: TRBD1; J: TRBJ1-6; CDR3: CASSSAGTGGSPLHF; DNA: TGTGCCAGCAGCTCAGCCGGGACAGGGGGATCACCCCTCCACTTT
size: .; V: TRBV6-6; D: TRBD2; J: TRBJ2-7; CDR3: CASTIRAGGQGEQYF; DNA: TGTGCCAGCACCATTAGAGCGGGAGGCCAAGGCGAGCAGTACTTC
size: .; V: TRBV12-3/TRBV12-4; D: .; J: TRBJ2-7; CDR3: CASMQWEQAEQYF; DNA: TGTGCCAGCATGCAGTGGGAACAGGCCGAGCAGTACTTC
size: .; V: TRBV10-1; D: .; J: TRBJ2-1; CDR3: CASSEYQESNNEQFF; DNA: TGCGCCAGCAGTGAGTACCAGGAAAGCAACAATGAGCAGTTCTTC
size: .; V: TRBV27; D: TRBD1; J: TRBJ1-6; CDR3: CASSLIQRAGGKNNSPLHF; DNA: TGTGCCAGCAGTTTAATCCAGAGGGCAGGGGGTAAGAATAATTCACCCCTCCACTTT
size: .; V: TRBV16; D: TRBD1; J: TRBJ2-7; CDR3: CASSQSAGTGEQYF; DNA: TGTGCCAGCAGCCAATCAGCGGGGACAGGGGAGCAGTACTTC
size: .; V: TRBV28; D: .; J: TRBJ2-5; CDR3: CASSFGGSQETQYF; DNA: TGTGCCAGCAGTTTTGGAGGATCGCAAGAGACCCAGTACTTC
size: .; V: TRBV2; D: .; J: TRBJ1-3; CDR3: CASSSLLPGNTIYF; DNA: TGTGCCAGCAGTAGTCTCCTCCCGGGAAACACCATATATTTT
size: .; V: TRBV9; D: .; J: TRBJ1-3; CDR3: CASSSGGDARRNTIYF; DNA: TGTGCCAGCAGCTCTGGAGGGGATGCTCGCAGAAACACCATATATTTT
size: .; V: TRBV3-1/TRBV3-2; D: .; J: TRBJ1-6; CDR3: CASSRRGNSPLHF; DNA: TGTGCCAGCAGCCGGAGGGGAAATTCACCCCTCCACTTT
size: .; V: TRBV27; D: .; J: TRBJ2-3; CDR3: CASSAQLGGTDTQYF; DNA: TGTGCCAGCAGTGCCCAATTAGGGGGCACAGATACGCAGTATTTT
size: once; V: TRBV15; D: .; J: TRBJ2-3; CDR3: CATGVVRADTQYF; DNA: TGTGCCACCGGGGTCGTTAGGGCAGATACGCAGTATTTT
size: .; V: TRBV25-1; D: TRBD2; J: TRBJ2-3; CDR3: CASSNHSGGSTDTQYF; DNA: TGTGCCAGCAGTAACCATAGCGGGGGAAGCACAGATACGCAGTATTTT
size: .; V: TRBV7-2; D: .; J: TRBJ1-1; CDR3: CASSYLGGLGTEAFF; DNA: TGTGCCAGCAGCTATTTAGGGGGTCTAGGCACTGAAGCTTTCTTT
size: .; V: TRBV6-5; D: .; J: TRBJ1-5; CDR3: CASKSDPPRNQPQHF; DNA: TGTGCCAGCAAATCGGACCCCCCCCGCAATCAGCCCCAGCATTTT
size: .; V: TRBV3-1/TRBV3-2; D: .; J: TRBJ1-1; CDR3: CASSQIRTEAFF; DNA: TGTGCCAGCAGCCAAATTAGGACTGAAGCTTTCTTT
size: few; V: TRBV29-1; D: .; J: TRBJ1-4; CDR3: CSVLQGRSNEKLFF; DNA: TGCAGCGTTTTGCAGGGTAGGAGTAATGAAAAACTGTTTTTT
size: .; V: TRBV27; D: TRBD2; J: TRBJ2-1; CDR3: CASSFTSGNEQFF; DNA: TGTGCCAGCAGTTTTACTAGCGGAAATGAGCAGTTCTTC
size: .; V: TRBV3-1/TRBV3-2; D: .; J: TRBJ2-2; CDR3: CASSQDLGPGELFF; DNA: TGTGCCAGCAGCCAAGATCTTGGGCCCGGGGAGCTGTTTTTT
size: .; V: TRBV12-3/TRBV12-4; D: .; J: TRBJ2-3; CDR3: CASTYRTDTQYF; DNA: TGTGCCAGCACCTACCGCACAGATACGCAGTATTTT
size: once; V: TRBV4-1; D: .; J: TRBJ2-7; CDR3: CASSNPPTGDYEQYF; DNA: TGCGCCAGCAGCAACCCCCCTACAGGAGACTACGAGCAGTACTTC
size: .; V: TRBV6-4; D: .; J: TRBJ1-2; CDR3: CASSDAGFNYGYTF; DNA: TGTGCCAGCAGTGACGCAGGGTTCAACTATGGCTACACCTTC
size: .; V: TRBV9; D: .; J: TRBJ2-3; CDR3: CASSVAWGVDTQYF; DNA: TGTGCCAGCAGCGTAGCGTGGGGGGTAGATACGCAGTATTTT
size: .; V: TRBV12-3/TRBV12-4; D: .; J: TRBJ2-4; CDR3: CASADGGGNIQYF; DNA: TGTGCCAGCGCCGACGGGGGTGGGAACATTCAGTACTTC
size: .; V: TRBV7-2; D: TRBD2; J: TRBJ2-2; CDR3: CASSFRTSGRIKSGELFF; DNA: TGTGCCAGCAGCTTTCGGACTAGCGGGAGGATAAAGTCCGGGGAGCTGTTTTTT
size: .; V: TRBV30; D: .; J: TRBJ2-1; CDR3: CAWSLDLAYNEQFF; DNA: TGTGCCTGGAGTCTGGACTTAGCGTACAATGAGCAGTTCTTC
size: .; V: TRBV7-9; D: TRBD1; J: TRBJ1-2; CDR3: CASSLRTGRVNYGYTF; DNA: TGTGCCAGCAGCTTAAGGACAGGTCGAGTAAACTATGGCTACACCTTC
size: .; V: TRBV7-3; D: .; J: TRBJ2-6; CDR3: CASSSAGSGANVLTF; DNA: TGTGCCAGCAGCTCCGCAGGGTCGGGGGCCAACGTCCTGACTTTC
size: .; V: TRBV6-5; D: .; J: TRBJ1-1; CDR3: CASNWGARDTEAFF; DNA: TGTGCCAGCAATTGGGGGGCGAGGGACACTGAAGCTTTCTTT
size: .; V: TRBV7-3; D: .; J: TRBJ2-7; CDR3: CASSLSKSGERYF; DNA: TGTGCCAGCAGCTTATCCAAATCCGGTGAAAGGTACTTC
size: once; V: TRBV7-2; D: .; J: TRBJ1-2; CDR3: CASSLRMTEDGYTF; DNA: TGTGCCAGCAGCTTAAGGATGACGGAAGATGGCTACACCTTC
size: .; V: TRBV9; D: .; J: TRBJ1-2; CDR3: CASSVDQGIRYGYTF; DNA: TGTGCCAGCAGCGTTGACCAGGGGATCCGCTATGGCTACACCTTC
size: .; V: TRBV3-1/TRBV3-2; D: .; J: TRBJ2-7; CDR3: CASSPQETYEQYF; DNA: TGTGCCAGCAGCCCCCAAGAAACCTACGAGCAGTACTTC
size: .; V: TRBV5-6; D: TRBD1; J: TRBJ1-2; CDR3: CASSSGGYGYTF; DNA: TGTGCCAGCAGCTCAGGGGGTTACGGCTACACCTTC
size: once; V: TRBV5-8; D: .; J: TRBJ1-1; CDR3: CASSLEGRQAFF; DNA: TGTGCCAGCAGCTTGGAGGGACGGCAAGCTTTCTTT
size: .; V: TRBV29-1; D: .; J: TRBJ2-1; CDR3: CSSRPAGDYNEQFF; DNA: TGCAGCTCCCGTCCAGCGGGTGACTACAATGAGCAGTTCTTC
size: .; V: TRBV28; D: .; J: TRBJ1-5; CDR3: CASRWGARQPQHF; DNA: TGTGCCAGCCGCTGGGGGGCAAGACAGCCCCAGCATTTT
size: .; V: TRBV3-1/TRBV3-2; D: .; J: TRBJ2-5; CDR3: CASSQDGTPRAQYF; DNA: TGTGCCAGCAGCCAAGACGGGACACCTAGGGCCCAGTACTTC
size: .; V: TRBV5-6; D: .; J: TRBJ2-1; CDR3: CASSLVAGEQFF; DNA: TGTGCCAGCAGCTTGGTTGCAGGTGAGCAGTTCTTC
size: .; V: TRBV7-3; D: TRBD1; J: TRBJ2-6; CDR3: CASSPRTGSSGANVLTF; DNA: TGTGCCAGCAGCCCCCGGACAGGCAGCTCTGGGGCCAACGTCCTGACTTTC
size: .; V: TRBV2; D: .; J: TRBJ1-2; CDR3: CASSEDWGPYGYTF; DNA: TGTGCCAGCAGTGAAGACTGGGGCCCCTATGGCTACACCTTC
size: .; V: TRBV6-5; D: .; J: TRBJ1-2; CDR3: CASSPPGPGYTF; DNA: TGTGCCAGCAGTCCCCCGGGCCCCGGCTACACCTTC
size: .; V: TRBV7-3; D: .; J: TRBJ1-1; CDR3: CASSSDMNTEAFF; DNA: TGTGCCAGCAGCTCGGACATGAACACTGAAGCTTTCTTT
size: .; V: TRBV24-1; D: .; J: TRBJ2-3; CDR3: CATSDRKGYTDTQYF; DNA: TGTGCCACCAGTGACCGGAAGGGTTACACAGATACGCAGTATTTT
size: .; V: TRBV7-9; D: .; J: TRBJ2-5; CDR3: CASSLGAGPVETQYF; DNA: TGTGCCAGCAGCTTAGGGGCAGGGCCCGTCGAGACCCAGTACTTC
size: few; V: TRBV7-9; D: TRBD2; J: TRBJ2-1; CDR3: CASSPLAGGPGNEQFF; DNA: TGTGCCAGCAGCCCCCTAGCGGGAGGGCCGGGCAATGAGCAGTTCTTC
size: .; V: TRBV5-5; D: .; J: TRBJ1-1; CDR3: CASSSRGYTEAFF; DNA: TGTGCCAGCAGCTCCAGGGGATACACTGAAGCTTTCTTT
size: .; V: TRBV19; D: TRBD2; J: TRBJ2-1; CDR3: CASSMSTAGPYFGQFF; DNA: TGTGCCAGTAGTATGTCCACAGCGGGGCCCTATTTTGGGCAGTTCTTC
size: many; V: TRBV19; D: .; J: TRBJ2-7; CDR3: CASSPRDTGSYEQYF; DNA: TGTGCCAGTAGCCCCCGGGACACCGGCTCCTACGAGCAGTACTTC
size: .; V: TRBV4-2; D: .; J: TRBJ1-3; CDR3: CASSQGGLGNTIYF; DNA: TGTGCCAGCAGCCAGGGAGGGCTAGGAAACACCATATATTTT